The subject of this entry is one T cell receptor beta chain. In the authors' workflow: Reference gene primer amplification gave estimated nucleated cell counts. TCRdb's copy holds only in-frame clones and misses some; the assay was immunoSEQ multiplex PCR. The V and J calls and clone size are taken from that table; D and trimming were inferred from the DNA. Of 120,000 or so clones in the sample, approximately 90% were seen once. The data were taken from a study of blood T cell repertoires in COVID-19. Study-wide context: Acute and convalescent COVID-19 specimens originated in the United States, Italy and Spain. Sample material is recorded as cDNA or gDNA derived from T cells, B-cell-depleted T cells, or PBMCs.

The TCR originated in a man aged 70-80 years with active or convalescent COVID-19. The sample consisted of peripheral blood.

The CDR3, as DNA: TGTGCCAGCAGTCTCACCGGGACAACCCTTCTCGAGCAGTACTTC. Amino acid sequence: CASSLTGTTLLEQYF. V usage is TRBV27 and J usage is TRBJ2-7; maybe TRBD1 (6 bases). Trimming pared 5 bases from V and 6 bases from J, leaving 20 bases between. CDR3 size: 15 residues. Germline V CDR1 and CDR2: MNHEY, SMNVEV (reference sequence).